Each of the 30 T cell receptor beta chains below was sequenced from the same sample in a study of CD8 T cells in ankylosing spondylitis. One entry per CDR3 protein results from TCRdb running MiXCR on the 5' RACE reads. This sample yields 30,000 to 40,000 distinct CDR3 sequences, of which approximately 10% are seen a single time; 16% belongs to the top ten. The sequenced material came from blood, either unsorted or a sorted T cell fraction (not recorded which). These receptors were obtained from a male donor with ankylosing spondylitis or in good health (not recorded which).

This clonotype was seen many times. The chain has TRBV6-1 and TRBJ2-3; the D gene is possibly TRBD1 (5 bases). Germline CDR1 is MNHNS and CDR2 is SASEGT. V was clipped by 4 bases and J by 4 bases, with 12 bases between them. The CDR3 has 14 residues. DNA for the CDR3: TGTGCCAGCAGTGCAACTTCAGGGTCAGATACGCAGTATTTT. It yields the protein CASSATSGSDTQYF.

This clonotype was seen repeatedly, ten times or more. DNA of the CDR3: TGTGCCAGCAGACCACTGACTAGCGGGGAGCTGTTTTTT. Amino acids: CASRPLTSGELFF. The J gene is TRBJ2-2, the V gene TRBV12-3 or TRBV12-4; D is possibly TRBD2 (6 bases). This CDR3 contains 13 residues. The ends were cut back, 6 bases at V and 7 bases at J, with 12 bases in the middle.

This clonotype has ten or more counts. The chain has TRBV7-2 and TRBJ2-3; D is possibly TRBD2 (5 bases). This CDR3 is built from 16 residues. Germline V gene sequence: CDR1 SGHTA, CDR2 FQGNSA. The V and J ends lost 5 bases and 2 bases respectively, with 17 bases between them. This CDR3 reads CASSPLSAGITDTQYF. The DNA for the CDR3 is TGTGCCAGCAGCCCCCTCAGTGCCGGGATCACAGATACGCAGTATTTT.

This clonotype was found many times. V is TRBV10-3 and J is TRBJ1-2; 9 positions match TRBD1. CDR1 and CDR2 (germline): ENHRY, SYGVKD. J was trimmed by 4 bases and V by 5 bases; bases with no gene match: 20. The CDR3 has 19 amino acids. This chain's CDR3 is CAISPSNVGTGSVIYGYTF. CDR3 nucleotide sequence: TGTGCCATCAGTCCCTCCAACGTCGGGACAGGGAGCGTTATCTATGGCTACACCTTC.

In its sample, this clonotype was seen many times. The chain employs TRBV27 and TRBJ1-2; D is uncertain. Looked up from germline, CDR1 is MNHEY and CDR2 is SMNVEV (reference sequence). This CDR3 has 13 residues. Trimming stripped 2 bases from V and 2 bases from J, with 6 bases between. The CDR3 sequence is CASSLMRNYGYTF. The CDR3 DNA is TGTGCCAGCAGTTTAATGCGGAACTATGGCTACACCTTC.

The sample holds a few counts of this clonotype. The chain combines TRBV2 with TRBJ2-7; D gene ambiguous. Germline CDR1 and CDR2: SNHLY and FYNNEI. V shed 5 bases and J shed 0 bases, with 8 bases lying between them. The CDR3 loop spans 13 amino acids. CDR3 amino acids: CASSSGASYEQYF. In DNA, the CDR3 is TGTGCCAGCAGTTCGGGCGCCTCCTACGAGCAGTACTTC.

This clonotype was observed at least ten times. This sequence joins TRBV6-5 and TRBJ2-1; a possible D gene is TRBD2 (5 bases). V was shortened by 6 bases and J by 10 bases, with 13 bases between the two germline ends. Looked up from germline, CDR1 is MNHEY and CDR2 is SVGAGI. The CDR3 has 12 residues. The CDR3 DNA follows: TGTGCCAGCAGCCCCACTAGAGGAGAGCAGTTCTTC. Amino acid sequence: CASSPTRGEQFF.

The chain employs TRBV27 and TRBJ1-4; 12 positions match TRBD1. Trimming cost V 6 bases and J 7 bases; bases outside gene matches: 6. The CDR3 consists of 15 residues. CDR1 is MNHEY, CDR2 SMNVEV, per germline (reference sequence). CDR3 nucleotides: TGTGCCAGCAGCGAGGGACAGGGGGCCGGTGAAAAACTGTTTTTT. This translates into CASSEGQGAGEKLFF.

This clonotype came up many times. The chain carries TRBV2 and TRBJ1-2, with TRBD1 as a possible D gene (6 bases). From germline, CDR1 is SNHLY and CDR2 FYNNEI. V was shortened by 1 base and J by 4 bases, with 28 bases between the two germline ends. The CDR3 spans 20 residues. The CDR3 DNA reads TGTGCCAGCAGTGAAGGACGCGGGGGGACACGGAGGTCTGGGAGCTATGGCTACACCTTC. Residues: CASSEGRGGTRRSGSYGYTF. Supplemented by reference TRBV2 and TRBJ1-2, the full variable domain reads EPEVTQTPSHQVTQMGQEVILRCVPISNHLYFYWYRQILGQKVEFLVSFYNNEISEKSEIFDDQFSVERPDGSNFTLKIRSTKLEDSAMYFCASSEGRGGTRRSGSYGYTFGSGTRLTVV.

This clonotype was observed many times. The chain has TRBV12-3 or TRBV12-4 and TRBJ2-5; TRBD2 aligns across 7 bases. The ends lost 8 bases at V and 6 bases at J; junction bases unmatched: 18. This CDR3 is built from 16 residues. The CDR3, as DNA: TGTGCCAGCGGTCTAGCGGCCTCCGAAAGCAGCCAGACCCAGTACTTC. It yields the protein CASGLAASESSQTQYF.

At least ten counts were recorded for this clonotype. The rearrangement uses TRBV25-1 and TRBJ2-3; TRBD2 aligns across 11 bases. With 6 bases clipped from V and 2 bases from J, the junction kept 10 bases outside the gene matches. Germline V lookup: CDR1 MGHDK, CDR2 SYGVNS. The CDR3 loop spans 17 amino acids. In DNA form, the CDR3 reads TGTGCCAGCAGGCCCCCGCCTAGCGGGAGGCCCACAGATACGCAGTATTTT. Translation: CASRPPPSGRPTDTQYF.

A few counts support this clonotype. The chain joins TRBV2 to TRBJ2-7; maybe TRBD1 (5 bases). The germline V and J ends were trimmed by 2 bases and 6 bases, with 17 bases remaining between them. This CDR3 comprises 15 residues. Looked up from germline, CDR1 is SNHLY and CDR2 is FYNNEI. The DNA of the CDR3 is TGTGCCAGCAGTGAATCGCAGGGCGGTAGCCGCGAGCAGTACTTC. Translation: CASSESQGGSREQYF.

This clonotype has ten or more counts. The chain carries TRBV12-3 or TRBV12-4 and TRBJ2-7, with D tentatively TRBD2 (5 bases). V was trimmed by 6 bases and J by 7 bases, leaving 34 bases between them. The CDR3 consists of 19 residues. CDR3 sequence (DNA): TGTGCCAGCAGCAGAGAGGTACGGACGGGGAGACGACCCGAGGGTGAGCAGTACTTC. It yields the protein CASSREVRTGRRPEGEQYF.

This clonotype appeared many times. At one of its ends the junction is not consistent with the germline gene, which may arise from a read error. The V and J genes are TRBV7-7 and TRBJ2-3; no clear D gene. This CDR3 is 14 amino acids long. The germline V gene has CDR1 SSHAT and CDR2 FNYEAQ (reference sequence). CDR3 coding DNA: TGTGCTAGCAGCTCCTTCTTAGGGCCAGATACGCAGTATTTT. Encoded protein: CASSSFLGPDTQYF.

V usage is TRBV11-2 and J usage is TRBJ1-4, with a weak D call TRBD1 (6 bases). The CDR3 is 14 amino acids. Trimming pared 5 bases from V and 14 bases from J, leaving 21 bases between. Germline V gene lookup returns CDR1 SGHAT and CDR2 FQNNGV. The DNA for the CDR3 is TGTGCCAGCAGCCGTACCTGGACAGCCGGAGAGCTGTTTTTT. This codes for CASSRTWTAGELFF.

In its sample, this clonotype was seen many times. The CDR3 sequence is CASRGGSIYNEQFF. CDR3 nucleotides: TGTGCCAGCAGGGGCGGGAGTATATACAATGAGCAGTTCTTC. The rearrangement joins TRBV28 to TRBJ2-1, with TRBD2 matching over 7 bases. CDR1 MDHEN and CDR2 SYDVKM come from the germline V gene. V gave up 6 bases and J gave up 4 bases; unmatched junction bases: 6. This CDR3 comprises 14 residues.

This clonotype occurred many times. The gene calls are TRBV5-1 and TRBJ2-5, with TRBD1 identical over 8 bases. V was clipped by 7 bases and J by 4 bases; unmatched bases: 12. This CDR3 is built from 15 residues. From germline, CDR1 is SGHRS and CDR2 YFSETQ. The CDR3 is CASRRSRTGRETQYF. The CDR3 DNA sequence: TGCGCCAGCCGCCGGTCCCGGACAGGGAGAGAGACCCAGTACTTC.

About this clonotype: A much larger clonotype is one base distant, so this may be a read error. This likely comes from a read error, as the CDR3 has no conserved phenylalanine or tryptophan at its end. The chain employs TRBV12-3 or TRBV12-4 and TRBJ2-7; 8 nucleotides agree with TRBD2. V dropped 5 bases and J dropped 9; count of bases not matched to a gene: 12. The CDR3 runs to 14 residues. DNA for the CDR3: TGTGCCAGCAGTCCAGACGGACTAGCCCTGAGGCAGTACTCC. Protein sequence: CASSPDGLALRQYS.

This clonotype was seen ten or more times. The chain employs TRBV5-1 and TRBJ2-2; D is uncertain. Germline values: CDR1 SGHRS, CDR2 YFSETQ. This CDR3 has 13 amino acids. Trimming shortened V by 0 bases and J by 3 bases, and 3 bases separated the two germline ends. CDR3 nucleotide sequence: TGCGCCAGCAGCTTGGCTTACACCGGGGAGCTGTTTTTT. Protein product: CASSLAYTGELFF.

This clonotype has a count of ten or more. CDR3 in DNA: TGCAGTGCTAGTCTGCCGAGCTCCTACAATGAGCAGTTCTTC. This translates into CSASLPSSYNEQFF. V gene TRBV20-1 combines with J gene TRBJ2-1; D not certain. With 3 bases removed from V and 0 bases from J, the gap between germline ends came to 9 bases. CDR1 is DFQATT, CDR2 SNEGSKA, per germline (reference sequence). This CDR3 contains 14 residues.

This clonotype occurred many times. The chain combines TRBV20-1 with TRBJ2-5; possibly TRBD1 for D (6 bases). Germline assignment: CDR1 DFQATT and CDR2 SNEGSKA (reference sequence). The length of the CDR3 is 13 residues. The CDR3 coding sequence is TGCAGCTATAATTGGGGGCCCCAAGAGACCCAGTACTTC. Translating gives CSYNWGPQETQYF.

This clonotype appeared a few times. The chain couples TRBV4-1 to TRBJ2-3, with D perhaps matching TRBD2 (6 bases). This CDR3 region has 13 residues. The V gene's germline CDR1 is MGHRA and CDR2 YSYEKL. V lost 4 bases and J 6 bases, leaving 11 bases between the germline ends. CDR3 coding DNA: TGCGCCAGCAGCCCCCGACTAGAGGATACGCAGTATTTT. Translating it yields CASSPRLEDTQYF.

In its sample, this clonotype was seen many times. V gene TRBV6-1 combines with J gene TRBJ2-3, with D hard to call. Trimming took 4 bases from V and 0 from J, leaving 14 bases between them. This CDR3 region has 16 residues. CDR1 is MNHNS, CDR2 SASEGT, per germline. CDR3 coding DNA: TGTGCCAGCAGTGCCTCTTCCCCAAGCAGCACAGATACGCAGTATTTT. It encodes CASSASSPSSTDTQYF.

This clonotype was detected many times. This chain uses TRBV7-2 with TRBJ2-1; 7 bases are shared with TRBD1. The trim removed 5 bases at V and 2 bases at J, leaving 9 bases unmatched. This CDR3 spans 16 amino acids. Germline V gene lookup returns CDR1 SGHTA and CDR2 FQGNSA. The CDR3 protein is CASSERGLNPYNEQFF. In DNA form, the CDR3 reads TGTGCCAGCAGCGAGAGGGGGCTAAATCCCTACAATGAGCAGTTCTTC.

This clonotype has a count of ten or more. This chain connects TRBV12-3 or TRBV12-4 to TRBJ1-2; 9 positions match TRBD1. Trimming cost V 3 bases and J 3 bases; bases outside gene matches: 5. The CDR3 is 15 amino acids. The CDR3 DNA reads as TGTGCCAGCAGTTTTTTCCGGACAGGGGACTATGGCTACACCTTC. It codes for CASSFFRTGDYGYTF.

There are many counts of this clonotype. This chain connects TRBV2 to TRBJ2-1, with 7 bases aligning to TRBD1. The CDR3 loop spans 14 amino acids. Trimming took 5 bases from V and 0 from J; bases not matched to a gene: 1. In germline, CDR1 is SNHLY, CDR2 FYNNEI. The CDR3 region has the DNA TGTGCCAGCAGTCACAGGGGCTCCTACAATGAGCAGTTCTTC. Protein: CASSHRGSYNEQFF.

This clonotype was observed many times. The V call is TRBV29-1, the J call TRBJ2-1; D remains unclear. CDR1 and CDR2 from the germline V gene are SQVTM and ANQGSEA. Trimming shortened V by 1 base and J by 0 bases, and 13 bases separated the two germline ends. The CDR3 contains 16 residues. CDR3 DNA: TGCAGCGTTGAAGGAGTCGGTAGAACCTCCTACAATGAGCAGTTCTTC. Protein sequence: CSVEGVGRTSYNEQFF.

This clonotype was seen at least ten times. The CDR3 here is CASSLVGGPNTDTQYF. DNA of the CDR3: TGCGCCAGCAGCTTGGTTGGGGGACCAAACACAGATACGCAGTATTTT. This chain links TRBV5-1 with TRBJ2-3; D could derive from TRBD1 or TRBD2 (5 bases each). The germline CDR1 and CDR2 sequences are SGHRS and YFSETQ. The CDR3 consists of 16 residues. The V end was cut by 0 bases, the J end by 2 bases, with 13 bases between.

This chain connects TRBV21-1 to TRBJ2-7. TRBV21-1 corresponds to a pseudogene. This CDR3 spans 16 amino acids. The CDR3 DNA is TGTGCCAGCAGCAAAGCGTTAAGGAGTTTCACCTACGAGCAGTACTTC. It translates to CASSKALRSFTYEQYF.

At least ten counts were recorded for this clonotype. The chain couples TRBV12-3 or TRBV12-4 to TRBJ1-2; possibly TRBD1 for D (6 bases). Trimming removed 0 bases from V and 2 bases from J, with 10 bases in between. The CDR3 has 15 residues. The CDR3 nucleotides read TGTGCCAGCAGTTTAGCGGGGACACAAAACTATGGCTACACCTTC. This encodes CASSLAGTQNYGYTF.